The clone carrying this T cell receptor beta chain was picked up one time. Its antigen is unidentified. Other DNA sequences from this sample encode an identical CDR3 as well. Per sorted-subset replicate PCR, input was about 180 ng DNA, representing some 30,000 T cell genomes. TCRdb's copy holds only in-frame clones and misses some; the assay was immunoSEQ multiplex PCR. Among approximately 2.5 million clones listed, roughly 93% were seen once. V shed 6 bases and J shed 4 bases, with 9 bases lying between them. CDR1 is DFQATT and CDR2 is SNEGSKA in the germline V gene (reference sequence). The CDR3 runs to 11 residues. The data originate from a study of shared clonotypes between healthy human individuals. As for the study in general: Aged 18 to 49, the donors were a couple of women and a few men.

Study-wide results and limits: A reduction in generation probabilities was seen for non-shared clonotypes relative to those shared by all four donors.

The chain joins TRBV20-1 to TRBJ1-2; D remains unclear. Sequencing was done on a sample of naive CD4+ T cells from PBMCs. Subset described: CD45RA+ positively selected. The TCR originated in a man aged 18-30 years in good health. Some clones in this sample may be carry-over from other donors' samples. The CDR3 loop reads CSARRSYGYTF. The CDR3 nucleotides read TGCAGTGCAAGGAGGTCCTATGGCTACACCTTC.